This T cell receptor beta chain was sequenced for a study of cytomegalovirus exposure and HLA in healthy donors. Assay used: immunoSEQ multiplex PCR; TCRdb lists only in-frame clones, some missing. The sample lists 100,000 to 150,000 clones, around 89% occurring once. Points on this clone: Antigen specificity is unknown.

CDR1 is SNHLY, CDR2 FYNNEI, per germline. With V trimmed by 5 bases and J by 6 bases, 12 bases remained unmatched. CDR3 length equals 15 residues. Points from the study as a whole: The classifier reportedly diagnosed cytomegalovirus status with high sensitivity and specificity. In vitro data verified three CMV-associated chains as specific for CMV antigens. In a later analysis, first-cohort TCR clusters were found to tend to co-occur in the 130 or so validation repertoires.

This receptor was identified in a man in his late teens or twenties in good health and CMV-seronegative. This chain connects TRBV2 to TRBJ1-1, with 7 bases fitting TRBD1. What was sequenced was PBMCs. CDR3: CASSQTLTGAPEAFF. The CDR3 nucleotides are TGTGCCAGCAGTCAGACCCTAACAGGGGCCCCTGAAGCTTTCTTT.